The 5 T cell receptor beta chains in this list originate from one sample, sequenced in a study of PD-L1 blockade in urothelial cancer (TCRdb year 2017). The time point label for this specimen denotes: pretreatment peripheral blood. Receptor amplification or capture employed the immunoSEQ multiplex PCR assay. TCRdb retrieved this table from immuneACCESS and kept in-frame rearrangements only. Not all clones are present; in checked studies, unresolved V genes account for under half, and no reason is known for the remainder. The table for this sample lists tens of thousands of clones; 84% of them were counted only once. The ten largest clonotypes hold 9.2% of the sample. The sample in question was PBMCs, obtained around atezolizumab (anti-PD-L1) treatment. Receptor source: a woman in her seventies with urothelial cancer.

The chain joins TRBV6-1 to TRBJ1-1, with 8 bases that match TRBD1. This CDR3 is built from 14 residues. Trimming at V came to 4 bases and at J to 6 bases, leaving 7 bases not matched to a gene. The V gene's germline CDR1 is MNHNS and CDR2 SASEGT. CDR3: CASSGRQGKAEAFF. CDR3 sequence (DNA): TGTGCCAGCAGTGGACGACAGGGGAAGGCTGAAGCTTTCTTT.

The J gene is TRBJ2-5, the V gene TRBV7-6, with D perhaps TRBD1 (6 bases). Per germline, CDR1 SGHVS and CDR2 FNYEAQ. V was pared by 3 bases and J by 3 bases, with 17 bases between. There are 16 residues in the CDR3. CDR3 protein: CASSFTGQINKETQYF. CDR3 bases: TGTGCCAGCAGCTTCACGGGACAAATAAATAAAGAGACCCAGTACTTC.

The V and J genes are TRBV4-3 and TRBJ2-1; 12 bases agree with TRBD2. CDR1 is LGHNA and CDR2 is YSLEER in the germline V gene. V lost 0 bases and J lost 0; bases outside the gene matches: 3. The CDR3 is 18 residues long. CDR3 DNA: TGCGCCAGCAGCCAAGATAGACTAGCGGGAGTCTCCTACAATGAGCAGTTCTTC. It specifies CASSQDRLAGVSYNEQFF.

This chain uses TRBV5-1 with TRBJ2-2; 8 bases match TRBD2. The germline CDR1 and CDR2 sequences are SGHRS and YFSETQ. This CDR3 is built from 15 residues. Trimming at V came to 4 bases and at J to 4 bases, leaving 6 bases not matched to a gene. CDR3 sequence (DNA): TGCGCCAGCAGCGCCCCCGGGACTAGCACCGGGGAGCTGTTTTTT. It translates to CASSAPGTSTGELFF.

The chain recombines TRBV30 with TRBJ2-5; D is unclear. The end of the DNA fits TRBJ2-7 better, so the J call may be wrong. Per germline, CDR1 GTSNPN and CDR2 SVGIG (reference sequence). The CDR3 runs to 12 residues. CDR3 nucleotides: TGTGCCTGGACCAAAGACTCCTACGAGCAGTACTTC. Protein sequence: CAWTKDSYEQYF.